The 14 T cell receptor beta chains given below trace back to one sample, sequenced in a study of beta chain features in type 1 diabetes. Expressed TCRB transcripts got sequenced, as all isolated RNA was reverse transcribed. Generated by immunoSEQ multiplex PCR, the TCRdb table keeps only in-frame clones and is missing some. The data contain hundreds of thousands of clones, roughly 12% of them singletons. The sample was naive CD4+ T cells from blood. These receptors all come from a man younger than 30 in good health.

The chain employs TRBV28 and TRBJ2-5; D is possibly TRBD2 (5 bases). CDR1 is MDHEN, CDR2 SYDVKM, per germline. Trimming cost V 7 bases and J 7 bases, with 16 bases left between them. This CDR3 spans 13 amino acids. The CDR3 loop is CASNILVRGTQYF. CDR3 sequence (DNA): TGTGCCAGCAATATCCTAGTCCGGGGGACCCAGTACTTC.

The chain is built from TRBV28 and TRBJ2-3; 11 nucleotides line up with TRBD2. V lost 8 bases to trimming and J lost 5 bases; unmatched junction nucleotides: 9. Germline V gene data show CDR1 as MDHEN and CDR2 as SYDVKM. CDR3 length: 15 amino acids. CDR3 in DNA: TGTGCCAGCGTTACTAGCGGGAGTAGGGGAGATACGCAGTATTTT. Amino acid sequence: CASVTSGSRGDTQYF. The full variable domain, completed using reference TRBV28 and TRBJ2-3, is DVKVTQSSRYLVKRTGEKVFLECVQDMDHENMFWYRQDPGLGLRLIYFSYDVKMKEKGDIPEGYSVSREKKERFSLILESASTNQTSMYLCASVTSGSRGDTQYFGPGTRLTVL.

This clone came up a few times. The gene calls are TRBV6-6 and TRBJ1-1, with TRBD1 as a possible D gene (6 bases). The CDR3 has 15 amino acids. Germline loops: CDR1 MNHNY, CDR2 SVGAGI (reference sequence). Trimming cost V 6 bases and J 4 bases, with 18 bases left between them. The DNA of the CDR3 is TGTGCCAGCAGCCACCCTTTCAGGGGAAGCACTGAAGCTTTCTTT. This encodes CASSHPFRGSTEAFF.

The sample holds a few counts of this clone. The chain has TRBV10-3 and TRBJ2-3, with D unclear. Germline loops: CDR1 ENHRY, CDR2 SYGVKD. The CDR3 spans 13 residues. V lost 4 bases, J lost 3 bases, and 8 bases lay in between. CDR3 amino acids: CAISAGRTDTQYF. DNA of the CDR3: TGTGCCATCAGTGCCGGTCGAACAGATACGCAGTATTTT.

A few counts support this clone. This chain joins TRBV2 and TRBJ2-2; 9 bases line up with TRBD1. V lost 7 bases and J lost 6; bases outside the gene matches: 6. Germline lookup yields CDR1 SNHLY and CDR2 FYNNEI. The CDR3 length is 14 residues. The CDR3 here is CASKGQGIAGELFF. The CDR3 DNA sequence: TGTGCCAGCAAGGGACAGGGTATCGCCGGGGAGCTGTTTTTT.

J is TRBJ1-4 and V is TRBV5-1; no firm D call. Trimming stripped 0 bases from V and 5 bases from J, with 8 bases between. This CDR3 region has 14 residues. Germline CDR1 is SGHRS and CDR2 is YFSETQ. The CDR3 DNA follows: TGCGCCAGCAGCTTGGTGGCAGAAAATGAAAAACTGTTTTTT. Protein product: CASSLVAENEKLFF. The variable domain in full, with the rest retrieved from reference TRBV5-1 and TRBJ1-4, is KAGVTQTPRYLIKTRGQQVTLSCSPISGHRSVSWYQQTPGQGLQFLFEYFSETQRNKGNFPGRFSGRQFSNSRSEMNVSTLELGDSALYLCASSLVAENEKLFFGSGTQLSVL.

This rearrangement joins TRBV28 to TRBJ2-7; D call uncertain. V lost 4 bases, J lost 4 bases, and 5 bases lay in between. The length of the CDR3 is 11 residues. From germline, CDR1 is MDHEN and CDR2 SYDVKM. The DNA of the CDR3 is TGTGCCAGCAGTTCCGCGTACGAGCAGTACTTC. It encodes CASSSAYEQYF.

The chain has TRBV18 and TRBJ1-5; D might be TRBD1 (6 bases). The germline V gene encodes CDR1 KGHSH and CDR2 LQKENI. The CDR3 is made up of 14 amino acids. V lost 1 base to trimming and J lost 7 bases, with 11 bases between them. CDR3 DNA sequence: TGTGCCAGCTCACCACGTTCAGGGGTCCAGCCCCAGCATTTT. The encoded protein is CASSPRSGVQPQHF.

This chain links TRBV7-3 with TRBJ2-4; D is perhaps TRBD2 (6 bases). CDR3 size: 14 residues. Germline CDR1 reads SGHTA; CDR2 reads FQGTGA. V was cut by 2 bases and J by 8 bases, with 13 bases left in between. CDR3 loop: CASSLGGLGDIQYF. The CDR3 DNA reads as TGTGCCAGCAGCTTAGGGGGGTTGGGGGACATTCAGTACTTC. Together with reference TRBV7-3 and TRBJ2-4, the CDR3 gives the full variable domain: GAGVSQTPSNKVTEKGKYVELRCDPISGHTALYWYRQSLGQGPEFLIYFQGTGAADDSGLPNDRFFAVRPEGSVSTLKIQRTERGDSAVYLCASSLGGLGDIQYFGAGTRLSVL.

This clone came up a few times. V usage is TRBV27 and J usage is TRBJ1-2; TRBD1 agrees at 10 bases. Germline V gene sequence: CDR1 MNHEY, CDR2 SMNVEV (reference sequence). The trim removed 5 bases at V and 3 bases at J, leaving 9 bases unmatched. The CDR3 totals 16 residues. This chain's CDR3 is CASSGSGTGAYYGYTF. The CDR3 DNA sequence: TGTGCCAGCAGTGGATCCGGGACAGGGGCCTACTATGGCTACACCTTC.

This chain links TRBV7-9 with TRBJ1-5; D possibly corresponds to TRBD1 (6 bases). In germline, CDR1 is SEHNR, CDR2 FQNEAQ (reference sequence). This CDR3 spans 14 amino acids. Deletions cut 7 bases from V and 3 bases from J, with 13 bases between. CDR3 nucleotides: TGTGCCAGCACCGATACAGGGTCCAATCAGCCCCAGCATTTT. Its protein is CASTDTGSNQPQHF.

The chain employs TRBV18 and TRBJ2-4; 10 nucleotides match TRBD2. CDR1 is KGHSH and CDR2 is LQKENI in the germline V gene. The CDR3 runs 15 residues. Germline trimming cut 11 bases from V and 6 bases from J; bases unmatched to any gene: 13. The CDR3 DNA follows: TGTGCCCCCTCCCGAGCGGGAGGGCCAATAAACATTCAGTACTTC. Amino acids: CAPSRAGGPINIQYF.

This clone turned up a few times. V gene TRBV7-6 combines with J gene TRBJ2-3; no firm D call. The V end was cut by 0 bases, the J end by 0 bases, with 10 bases between. The CDR3 is 16 residues long. From germline, CDR1 is SGHVS and CDR2 FNYEAQ. CDR3 bases: TGTGCCAGCAGCTTAGCGCTAGGCACTAGCACAGATACGCAGTATTTT. This codes for CASSLALGTSTDTQYF.

The sample holds a few counts of this clone. As DNA, the CDR3 is TGTGCCAGCAGCTTTAGCGGGGGGGCCGGGATTGAGACCCAGTACTTC. Translated, it gives CASSFSGGAGIETQYF. V is TRBV7-7 and J is TRBJ2-5; 11 bases align to TRBD2. V lost 3 bases to trimming and J lost 5 bases; unmatched junction nucleotides: 8. CDR1 is SSHAT, CDR2 FNYEAQ, per germline (reference sequence). The CDR3 is made up of 16 amino acids.